This record covers a single T cell receptor (beta chain). Genomic DNA per cell subset filled all wells of several immunoSEQ plates. Replicate PCRs for unsorted PBMC used 300 ng DNA (roughly 29,000 T cell genomes). Clones were read by immunoSEQ multiplex PCR, and TCRdb kept only the in-frame ones, dropping some. The top ten clones hold about an eighth of a sample with around 500,000 clones, about three quarters of them seen once. The sample originates from a study of shared clonotypes between healthy human individuals. Trimming took 4 bases from V and 7 from J; bases not matched to a gene: 5. The germline gives CDR1 SGHTS, CDR2 YDEGEE. The CDR3 sequence is 14 residues long.

This chain connects TRBV5-8 to TRBJ1-4; TRBD1 agrees at 9 bases. Sequenced input: PBMCs. This receptor was obtained from a woman in her 40s in good health. Some clones in this sample may be carry-over from other donors' samples. This CDR3 is CASSLGTGSEKLFF. The DNA of the CDR3 is TGTGCCAGCAGCCTCGGGACAGGGAGTGAAAAACTGTTTTTT.